A single sample gave rise to the 21 T cell receptor beta chains below, sequenced in a study of T cells in Graves' hyperthyroidism and ophthalmopathy. Amplification targeted TCR beta CDR3 regions from RNA transcripts. The HTBI primer set was used in a first-round RT-PCR of the TCR CDR3. TCRdb re-called the multiplex PCR reads with MiXCR, one entry per CDR3 protein. Counted here are 490,000 or so distinct CDR3 sequences, 15% to 20% occurring once; the ten biggest clones make up approximately 32%. Sequencing used blood. The receptors originated from a woman in her 30s with Graves' ophthalmopathy.

The chain recombines TRBV10-3 with TRBJ2-2, with 10 bases that match TRBD2. In germline, CDR1 is ENHRY, CDR2 SYGVKD. This CDR3 contains 18 residues. Trimming took 2 bases from V and 4 from J; bases not matched to a gene: 10. The CDR3 DNA reads TGTGCCATCAGTGAGAGTGTGCTAGCGGGAGTAGTCACCGGGGAGCTGTTTTTT. Translating gives CAISESVLAGVVTGELFF.

This clonotype was seen repeatedly, ten times or more. This chain joins TRBV12-3 or TRBV12-4 and TRBJ2-6, with 7 bases aligning to TRBD1. This CDR3 region has 13 residues. V trimming: 10 bases; J trimming: 2 bases; junction bases outside the gene matches: 2. The CDR3 sequence: CAIDRAGANVLTF. The CDR3 bases are TGTGCCATAGACAGGGCTGGGGCCAACGTCCTGACTTTC.

This clonotype was seen a handful of times. V and J are TRBV24-1 and TRBJ2-3; 7 positions agree with TRBD1. J gave up 3 bases and V 3 bases, and 8 bases lay outside the gene matches. Germline CDR1 and CDR2: KGHDR and SFDVKD. The CDR3 extends over 16 amino acids. The CDR3 loop reads CATSDRRQGNTDTQYF. DNA of the CDR3: TGTGCCACCAGTGATCGACGACAGGGCAATACAGATACGCAGTATTTT.

This clonotype has only a few counts. The chain combines TRBV28 with TRBJ1-2; D not resolved. Looked up from germline, CDR1 is MDHEN and CDR2 is SYDVKM. This CDR3 is 15 amino acids long. Trimming left V 6 bases short and J 0 bases short, with 14 bases between. CDR3 in DNA: TGTGCCAGCAGGGGAACCAGTTGGACTAACTATGGCTACACCTTC. Encoded protein: CASRGTSWTNYGYTF.

This clonotype was recorded many times. The CDR3 DNA sequence: TGTGCCAGCAGCTTAGTACACACGAGTTTGAGGACTAATGAAAAACTGTTTTTT. Translated, it gives CASSLVHTSLRTNEKLFF. This rearrangement joins TRBV11-2 to TRBJ1-4; D ambiguous. The CDR3 loop spans 18 amino acids. Trimming took off 1 base at V and 2 bases at J, with 17 bases between the two ends. The germline CDR1 and CDR2 sequences are SGHAT and FQNNGV.

This clonotype showed up many times. The J gene is TRBJ2-7, the V gene TRBV7-9; possible D gene TRBD2, 5 bases. V lost 4 bases and J 0 bases, leaving 10 bases between the germline ends. The CDR3 has 14 amino acids. Germline CDR1 is SEHNR and CDR2 is FQNEAQ (reference sequence). The CDR3 spells CASSYDYHSYEQYF. CDR3 nucleotide sequence: TGTGCCAGCAGCTACGACTACCACTCCTACGAGCAGTACTTC.

This clonotype was recorded many times. The chain joins TRBV15 to TRBJ2-1, with D possibly TRBD1 on 6 matching bases. The CDR3 contains 13 residues. Trimming took off 0 bases at V and 10 bases at J, with 10 bases between the two ends. The germline CDR1 and CDR2 sequences are LNHNV and YYDKDF (reference sequence). CDR3 residues: CATSRETGREQFF. DNA of the CDR3: TGTGCCACCAGCAGAGAGACAGGCCGAGAGCAGTTCTTC.

This chain uses TRBV4-3 with TRBJ2-5; D assignment may be TRBD1 or TRBD2 (5 bases each). This CDR3 contains 14 residues. Trimming cost V 0 bases and J 5 bases, with 10 bases left between them. From germline, CDR1 is LGHNA and CDR2 YSLEER. CDR3 protein: CASSQDRGMETQYF. The CDR3 DNA follows: TGCGCCAGCAGCCAAGATCGGGGCATGGAGACCCAGTACTTC.

A single count supports this clonotype. The conserved final phenylalanine or tryptophan is absent from the CDR3, which likely points to a read error. This chain connects TRBV6-2 or TRBV6-3 to TRBJ1-2, with TRBD1 as a possible D gene (5 bases). Between the trimmed V and J ends, which lost 4 bases and 4 bases, there was a span of 19 bases. This CDR3 has 16 amino acids. CDR1 MNHEY and CDR2 SVGEGT come from the germline V gene. The CDR3 coding sequence is TGTGCCAGCAGTTCCATACAGGCCCTCAGTGCCTATGGCTACACCTTA. This sequence encodes CASSSIQALSAYGYTL.

As for this clonotype: A much larger clonotype is one base distant, so this may be a read error. The chain joins TRBV28 to TRBJ1-2; D not resolved. The V gene's germline CDR1 is MDHEN and CDR2 SYDVKM. V shed 7 bases and J shed 2 bases, with 14 bases lying between them. CDR3 length equals 14 residues. The CDR3 nucleotides are TGTGCCAGCACCTCTAGCGCCGCAAACTATGGCTACACCTTC. The encoded protein is CASTSSAANYGYTF.

This rearrangement joins TRBV19 to TRBJ2-7; possibly TRBD2 for D (6 bases). V lost 3 bases and J lost 6, with 15 bases in between. The germline gives CDR1 LNHDA, CDR2 SQIVND (reference sequence). The CDR3 extends over 14 amino acids. The CDR3 DNA reads TGTGCCAGTAGTATCGGGACTTCTCCCGTCGAGCAGTACTTC. As protein: CASSIGTSPVEQYF.

Ten or more counts support this clonotype. The V and J genes are TRBV12-3 or TRBV12-4 and TRBJ2-7, with 7 bases identical to TRBD1. J was trimmed by 6 bases and V by 6 bases; bases with no gene match: 2. The CDR3 totals 11 residues. CDR3 DNA sequence: TGTGCCAGCAGCACAGGGGTCGAGCAGTACTTC. The encoded protein is CASSTGVEQYF.

The V and J genes are TRBV28 and TRBJ2-7; TRBD1 might be the D (6 bases). The V end lost 4 bases, the J end lost 1 base, and 11 bases lay between the germline ends. The length of the CDR3 is 14 residues. Germline loops: CDR1 MDHEN, CDR2 SYDVKM. CDR3 bases: TGTGCCAGCAGTTGGAGACAGGAGTCCTACGAGCAGTACTTC. This gives the protein CASSWRQESYEQYF.

Many counts were recorded for this clonotype. This chain uses TRBV6-1 with TRBJ2-5; the D gene is possibly TRBD2 (7 bases). The CDR3 length is 17 residues. CDR1 and CDR2 from the germline V gene are MNHNS and SASEGT. The V gene lost 4 bases and the J gene lost 2 bases, with 20 bases spanning the gap. CDR3 coding DNA: TGTGCCAGCAGTGCCTGGGGGGGGGGCGGTTGGCAAGAGACCCAGTACTTC. This gives the protein CASSAWGGGGWQETQYF.

The gene calls are TRBV2 and TRBJ2-5; TRBD1 matches at 8 bases. V shed 9 bases and J 1 base; nucleotides not matched to a gene: 7. Germline V lookup: CDR1 SNHLY, CDR2 FYNNEI. The CDR3 is made up of 14 amino acids. The CDR3 coding sequence is TGTGCCAGTAAAGAAACAGGGGGCCAAGAGACCCAGTACTTC. Translating it yields CASKETGGQETQYF.

This chain links TRBV20-1 with TRBJ2-1; 8 bases map to TRBD2. CDR3 length: 18 residues. Germline V gene lookup returns CDR1 DFQATT and CDR2 SNEGSKA (reference sequence). V lost 4 bases and J lost 5; bases outside the gene matches: 19. The CDR3 coding sequence is TGCAGTGCTATGTCCAGAGCGGGAGATTACTTCTTTAACAATGAGCAGTTCTTC. Translated, it gives CSAMSRAGDYFFNNEQFF.

Only a few counts were recorded for this clonotype. The J gene is TRBJ2-2, the V gene TRBV19; 7 bases map to TRBD2. The V segment lost 5 bases and the J segment 1 base; nucleotides outside the gene matches: 7. The germline V gene encodes CDR1 LNHDA and CDR2 SQIVND (reference sequence). The CDR3 consists of 16 residues. CDR3 in amino acids: CASSLVASGNTGELFF. CDR3 in DNA: TGTGCCAGTAGTCTAGTGGCTAGCGGGAACACCGGGGAGCTGTTTTTT.

With respect to this clonotype: With a much larger clone just one base away, this may be a read error. This CDR3 fails to terminate in the conserved phenylalanine or tryptophan, so it likely reflects a read error. V and J are TRBV3-1 and TRBJ1-6, with unresolved D. V was clipped by 4 bases and J by 0 bases, with 7 bases between them. The germline gives CDR1 LGHDT, CDR2 YNNKEL (reference sequence). The CDR3 contains 15 residues. CDR3 nucleotides: TGTGCCAGCAGCCCTGGGAGCTCCTATAATTCACCCCTCCACCTT. Its translation: CASSPGSSYNSPLHL.

This clonotype was picked up many times. The V gene is TRBV7-2, the J gene TRBJ2-7; TRBD1 matches at 9 bases. The CDR3 has 14 residues. Germline V gene data show CDR1 as SGHTA and CDR2 as FQGNSA. V lost 8 bases, J lost 3 bases, and 8 bases stayed unmatched. CDR3 protein: CASGWDRVYYEQYF. As DNA, the CDR3 is TGTGCCAGCGGATGGGACAGGGTTTACTACGAGCAGTACTTC.

As for this clonotype: Just one base apart from a much larger clone, this may be a read error. The chain joins TRBV27 to TRBJ2-5; the D call may be TRBD1 or TRBD2 (7 bases each). CDR3 size: 14 residues. In germline, CDR1 is MNHEY, CDR2 SMNVEV (reference sequence). The CDR3 nucleotides are TGTGGCAGCAACGCAGGGGGGGACCAAGAGACCCAGTACTTC. This codes for CGSNAGGDQETQYF.

The chain combines TRBV19 with TRBJ1-1, with 9 bases aligning to TRBD1. The CDR3 runs to 15 residues. J gave up 7 bases and V 3 bases, and 9 bases lay outside the gene matches. Germline V gives CDR1 LNHDA, CDR2 SQIVND (reference sequence). The CDR3 is CASSITGGAFSEAFF. The CDR3 nucleotides read TGTGCCAGTAGTATCACAGGGGGCGCTTTTAGTGAAGCTTTCTTT.